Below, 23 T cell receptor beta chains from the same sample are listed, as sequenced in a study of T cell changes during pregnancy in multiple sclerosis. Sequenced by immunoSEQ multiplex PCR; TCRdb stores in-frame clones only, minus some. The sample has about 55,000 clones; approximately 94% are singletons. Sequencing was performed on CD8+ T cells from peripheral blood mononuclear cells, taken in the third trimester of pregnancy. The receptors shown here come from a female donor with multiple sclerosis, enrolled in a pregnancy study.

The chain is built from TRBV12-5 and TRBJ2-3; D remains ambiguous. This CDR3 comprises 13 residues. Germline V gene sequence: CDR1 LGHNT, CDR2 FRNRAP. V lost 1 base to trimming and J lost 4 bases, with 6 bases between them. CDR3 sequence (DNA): TGTGCTAGTGGTTTGGAAGCGCCAGATACGCAGTATTTT. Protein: CASGLEAPDTQYF.

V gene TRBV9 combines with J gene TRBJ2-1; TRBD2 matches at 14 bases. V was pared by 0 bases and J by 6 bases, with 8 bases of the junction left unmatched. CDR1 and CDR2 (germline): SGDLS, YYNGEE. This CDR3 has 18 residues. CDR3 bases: TGTGCCAGCAGCGTAGGGGGACTAGCGGGGGCTGAGGGCAATGAGCAGTTCTTC. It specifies CASSVGGLAGAEGNEQFF.

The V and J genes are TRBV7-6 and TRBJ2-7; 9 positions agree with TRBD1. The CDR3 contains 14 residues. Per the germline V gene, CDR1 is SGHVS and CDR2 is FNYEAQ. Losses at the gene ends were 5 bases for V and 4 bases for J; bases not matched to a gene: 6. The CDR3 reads CASSPGTGQYEQYF. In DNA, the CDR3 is TGTGCCAGCAGCCCTGGGACAGGGCAGTACGAGCAGTACTTC.

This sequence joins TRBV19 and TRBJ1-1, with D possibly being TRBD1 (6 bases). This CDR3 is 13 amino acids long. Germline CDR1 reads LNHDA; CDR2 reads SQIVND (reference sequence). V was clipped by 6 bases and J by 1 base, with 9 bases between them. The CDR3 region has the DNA TGTGCCAGTAGCGGGACACCGAACACTGAAGCTTTCTTT. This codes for CASSGTPNTEAFF.

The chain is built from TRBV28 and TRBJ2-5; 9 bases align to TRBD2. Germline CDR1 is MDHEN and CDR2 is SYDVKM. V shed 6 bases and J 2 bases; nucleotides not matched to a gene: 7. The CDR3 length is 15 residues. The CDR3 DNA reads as TGTGCCAGCAGCCACCGACTAGCGGAACAAGAGACCCAGTACTTC. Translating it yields CASSHRLAEQETQYF.

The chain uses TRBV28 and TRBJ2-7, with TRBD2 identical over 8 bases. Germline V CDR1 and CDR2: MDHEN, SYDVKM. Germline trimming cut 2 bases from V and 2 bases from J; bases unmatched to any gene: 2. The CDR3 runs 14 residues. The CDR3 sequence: CASSLTSGTYEQYF. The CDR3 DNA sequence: TGTGCCAGCAGTTTAACTAGCGGAACCTACGAGCAGTACTTC. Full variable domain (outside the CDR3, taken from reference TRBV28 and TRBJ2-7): DVKVTQSSRYLVKRTGEKVFLECVQDMDHENMFWYRQDPGLGLRLIYFSYDVKMKEKGDIPEGYSVSREKKERFSLILESASTNQTSMYLCASSLTSGTYEQYFGPGTRLTVT.

The CDR3 region is CASSFTSTYEQYF. The CDR3, as DNA: TGTGCCAGCAGCTTTACTAGCACCTACGAGCAGTACTTC. The rearrangement joins TRBV7-2 to TRBJ2-7; TRBD2 is a possible D gene (6 bases). In germline, CDR1 is SGHTA, CDR2 FQGNSA. The CDR3 has 13 residues. V was pared by 3 bases and J by 2 bases, with 8 bases between.

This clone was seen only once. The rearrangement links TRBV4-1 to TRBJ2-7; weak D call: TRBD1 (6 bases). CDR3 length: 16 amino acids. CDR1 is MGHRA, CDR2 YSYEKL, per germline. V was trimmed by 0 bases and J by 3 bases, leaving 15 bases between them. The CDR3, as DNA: TGCGCCAGCAGCCAAGATGCAGGGGCAATTGGCTACGAGCAGTACTTC. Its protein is CASSQDAGAIGYEQYF.

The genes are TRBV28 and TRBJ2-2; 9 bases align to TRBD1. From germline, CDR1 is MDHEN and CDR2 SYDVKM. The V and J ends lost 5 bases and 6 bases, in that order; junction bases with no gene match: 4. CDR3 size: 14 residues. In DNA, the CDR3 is TGTGCCAGCAGTCTTACAGGGGGCTCCGGGGAGCTGTTTTTT. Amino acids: CASSLTGGSGELFF.

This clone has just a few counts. The CDR3 nucleotides are TGTGCCAGCAGTGGAACGCAGGAAAGTTACAATGAGCAGTTCTTC. It yields the protein CASSGTQESYNEQFF. The chain combines TRBV6-4 with TRBJ2-1, with D unresolved. The CDR3 has 15 residues. Deletions cut 4 bases from V and 4 bases from J, with 14 bases between. Germline CDR1 MRHNA, CDR2 SNTAGT.

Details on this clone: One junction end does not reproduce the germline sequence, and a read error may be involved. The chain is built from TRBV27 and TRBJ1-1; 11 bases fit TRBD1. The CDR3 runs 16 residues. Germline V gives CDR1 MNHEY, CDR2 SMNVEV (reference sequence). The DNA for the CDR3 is TGTGCCAGCAATTTAACGGGACAGGGGGATGGGACTGAAGCTTTCTTT. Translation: CASNLTGQGDGTEAFF.

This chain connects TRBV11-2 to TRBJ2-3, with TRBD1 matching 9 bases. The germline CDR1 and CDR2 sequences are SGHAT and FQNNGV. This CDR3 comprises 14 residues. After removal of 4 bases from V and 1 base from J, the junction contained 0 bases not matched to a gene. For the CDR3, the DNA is TGTGCCAGCAGCTGGGACAGGGGCACAGATACGCAGTATTTT. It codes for CASSWDRGTDTQYF.

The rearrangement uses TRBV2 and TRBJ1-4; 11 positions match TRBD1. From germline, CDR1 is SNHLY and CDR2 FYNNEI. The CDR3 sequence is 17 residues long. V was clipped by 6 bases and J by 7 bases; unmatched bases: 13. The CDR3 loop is CASRPPGQGGLAEKLFF. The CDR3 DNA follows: TGTGCCAGCAGGCCACCGGGACAGGGGGGTTTGGCTGAAAAACTGTTTTTT. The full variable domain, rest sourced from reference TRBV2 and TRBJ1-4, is EPEVTQTPSHQVTQMGQEVILRCVPISNHLYFYWYRQILGQKVEFLVSFYNNEISEKSEIFDDQFSVERPDGSNFTLKIRSTKLEDSAMYFCASRPPGQGGLAEKLFFGSGTQLSVL.

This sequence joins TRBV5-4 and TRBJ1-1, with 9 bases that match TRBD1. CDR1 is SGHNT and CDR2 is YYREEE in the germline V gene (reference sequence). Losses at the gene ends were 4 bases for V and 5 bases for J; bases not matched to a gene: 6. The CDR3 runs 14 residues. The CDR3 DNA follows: TGTGCCAGCAGCCCGACAGGGGGTTTAACTGAAGCTTTCTTT. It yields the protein CASSPTGGLTEAFF.

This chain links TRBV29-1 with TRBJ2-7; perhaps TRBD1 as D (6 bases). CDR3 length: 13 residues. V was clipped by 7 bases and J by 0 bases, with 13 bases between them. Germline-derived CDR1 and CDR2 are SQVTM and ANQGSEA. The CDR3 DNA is TGCAGCGGTCGGACAGAGAGCTCCTACGAGCAGTACTTC. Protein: CSGRTESSYEQYF.

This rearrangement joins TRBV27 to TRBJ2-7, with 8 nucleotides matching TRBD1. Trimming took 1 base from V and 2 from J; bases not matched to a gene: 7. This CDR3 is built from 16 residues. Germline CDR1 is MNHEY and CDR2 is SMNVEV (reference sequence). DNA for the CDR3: TGTGCCAGCAGTTTATTGAGGGGGACAGGACCCTACGAGCAGTACTTC. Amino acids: CASSLLRGTGPYEQYF.

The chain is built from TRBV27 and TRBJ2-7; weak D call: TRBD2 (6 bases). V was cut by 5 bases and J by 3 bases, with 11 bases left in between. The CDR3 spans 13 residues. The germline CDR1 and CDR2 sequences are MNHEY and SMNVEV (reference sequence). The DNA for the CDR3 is TGTGCCAGCAGTACGGGACTCCTCTACGAGCAGTACTTC. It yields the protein CASSTGLLYEQYF.

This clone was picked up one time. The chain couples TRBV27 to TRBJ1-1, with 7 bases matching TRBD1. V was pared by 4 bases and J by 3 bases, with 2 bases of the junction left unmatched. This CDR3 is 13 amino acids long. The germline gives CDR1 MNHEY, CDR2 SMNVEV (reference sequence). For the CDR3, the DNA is TGTGCCAGCAGTTGGACAGGACACACTGAAGCTTTCTTT. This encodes CASSWTGHTEAFF.

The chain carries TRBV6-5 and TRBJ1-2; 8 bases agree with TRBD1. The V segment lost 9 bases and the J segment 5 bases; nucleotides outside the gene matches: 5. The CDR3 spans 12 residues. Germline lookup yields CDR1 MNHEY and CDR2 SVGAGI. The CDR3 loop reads CASYGQGYGYTF. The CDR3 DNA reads TGTGCCAGTTATGGACAGGGTTATGGCTACACCTTC.

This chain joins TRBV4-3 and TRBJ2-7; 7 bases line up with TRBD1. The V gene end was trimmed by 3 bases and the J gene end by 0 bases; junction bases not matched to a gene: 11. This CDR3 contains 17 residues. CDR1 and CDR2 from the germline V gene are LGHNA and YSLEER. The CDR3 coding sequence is TGCGCCAGCAGCCAGGGCCACCCGGACAGGTACTCCTACGAGCAGTACTTC. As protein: CASSQGHPDRYSYEQYF.

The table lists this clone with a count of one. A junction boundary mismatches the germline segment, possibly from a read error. The CDR3 reads CTSSPYTSGSYEQYF. The DNA for the CDR3 is TGTACCAGCAGCCCTTACACTAGCGGGAGTTACGAGCAGTACTTC. The chain combines TRBV7-9 with TRBJ2-7, with TRBD2 identical over 11 bases. The CDR3 is made up of 15 amino acids. From germline, CDR1 is SEHNR and CDR2 FQNEAQ (reference sequence).

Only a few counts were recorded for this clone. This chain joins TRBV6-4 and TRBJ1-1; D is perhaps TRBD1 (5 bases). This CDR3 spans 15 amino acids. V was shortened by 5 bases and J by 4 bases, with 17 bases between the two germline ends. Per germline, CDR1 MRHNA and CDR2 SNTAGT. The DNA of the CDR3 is TGTGCCAGCAGTTACCGGGGGAGGGTTGGCACTGAAGCTTTCTTT. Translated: CASSYRGRVGTEAFF.

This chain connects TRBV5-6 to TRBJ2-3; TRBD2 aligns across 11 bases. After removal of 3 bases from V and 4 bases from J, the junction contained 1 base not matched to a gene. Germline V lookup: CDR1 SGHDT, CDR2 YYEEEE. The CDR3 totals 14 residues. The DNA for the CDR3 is TGTGCCAGCAGCTGGACTAGCGGGTCAGATACGCAGTATTTT. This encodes CASSWTSGSDTQYF.